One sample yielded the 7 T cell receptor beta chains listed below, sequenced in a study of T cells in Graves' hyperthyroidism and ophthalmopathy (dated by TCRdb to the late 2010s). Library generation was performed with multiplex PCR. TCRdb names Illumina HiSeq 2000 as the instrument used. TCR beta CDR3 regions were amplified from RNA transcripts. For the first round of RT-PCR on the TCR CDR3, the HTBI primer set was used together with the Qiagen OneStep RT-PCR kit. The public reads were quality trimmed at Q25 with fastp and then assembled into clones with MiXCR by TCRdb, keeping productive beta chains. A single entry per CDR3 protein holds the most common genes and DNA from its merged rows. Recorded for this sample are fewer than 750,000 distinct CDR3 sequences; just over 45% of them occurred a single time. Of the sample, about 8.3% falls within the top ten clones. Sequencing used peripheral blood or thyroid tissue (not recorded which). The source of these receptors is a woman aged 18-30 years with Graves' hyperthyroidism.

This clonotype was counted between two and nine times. Here the CDR3 reads CASSPSQTMNTEAFF. The CDR3 DNA is TGTGCCAGCTCACCGTCACAGACAATGAACACTGAAGCTTTCTTT. The rearrangement joins TRBV18 to TRBJ1-1; D is ambiguous. V lost 3 bases, J lost 0 bases, and 11 bases lay in between. Germline-derived CDR1 and CDR2 are KGHSH and LQKENI. The CDR3 is 15 residues long.

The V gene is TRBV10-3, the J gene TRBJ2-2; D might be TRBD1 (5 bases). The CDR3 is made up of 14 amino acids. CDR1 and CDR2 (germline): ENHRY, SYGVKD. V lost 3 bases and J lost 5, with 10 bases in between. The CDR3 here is CAISDREGTGELFF. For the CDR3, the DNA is TGTGCCATCAGTGACAGGGAAGGTACCGGGGAGCTGTTTTTT.

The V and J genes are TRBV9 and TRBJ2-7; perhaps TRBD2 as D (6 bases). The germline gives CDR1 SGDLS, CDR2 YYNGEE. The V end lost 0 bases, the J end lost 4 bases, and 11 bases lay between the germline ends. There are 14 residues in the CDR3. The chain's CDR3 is CASSVAGGEYEQYF. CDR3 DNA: TGTGCCAGCAGCGTAGCCGGAGGGGAATACGAGCAGTACTTC.

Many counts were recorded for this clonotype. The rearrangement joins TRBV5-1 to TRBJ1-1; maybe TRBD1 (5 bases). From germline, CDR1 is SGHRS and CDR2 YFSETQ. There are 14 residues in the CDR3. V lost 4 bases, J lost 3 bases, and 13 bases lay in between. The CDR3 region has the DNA TGCGCCAGCAGCATGGGGGACGGCTACACTGAAGCTTTCTTT. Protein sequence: CASSMGDGYTEAFF.

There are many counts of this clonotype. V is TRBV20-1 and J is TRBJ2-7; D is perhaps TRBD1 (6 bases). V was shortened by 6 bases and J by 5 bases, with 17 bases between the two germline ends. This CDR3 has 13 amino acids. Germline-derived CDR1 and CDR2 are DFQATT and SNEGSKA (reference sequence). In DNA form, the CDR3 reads TGCAGTGCCGGGACATCTGATCTTCACGAGCAGTACTTC. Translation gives CSAGTSDLHEQYF.

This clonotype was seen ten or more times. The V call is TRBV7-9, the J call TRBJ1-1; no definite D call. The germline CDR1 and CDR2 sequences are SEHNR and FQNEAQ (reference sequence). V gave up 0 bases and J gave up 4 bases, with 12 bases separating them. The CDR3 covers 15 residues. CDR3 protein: CASSLAFTAITEAFF. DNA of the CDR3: TGTGCCAGCAGCTTAGCGTTTACAGCGATCACTGAAGCTTTCTTT.

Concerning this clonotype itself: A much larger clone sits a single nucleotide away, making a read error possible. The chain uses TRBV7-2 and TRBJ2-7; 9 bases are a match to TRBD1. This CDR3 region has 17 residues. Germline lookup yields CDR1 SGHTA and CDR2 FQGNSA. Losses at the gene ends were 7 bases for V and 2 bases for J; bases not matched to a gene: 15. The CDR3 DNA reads TGTGCCAGCAACTCCGGGACAGGGCCTTTTTTCCCCTACGAGCAGTACTTC. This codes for CASNSGTGPFFPYEQYF.